This T cell receptor (beta chain) derives from a study of resident and recirculating memory T cells in vitiligo. TCRdb keeps only in-frame clones here, not all; method: immunoSEQ multiplex PCR. This sample has 65,000 to 80,000 clones, with about 92% found just once. Stability required unchanged lesions during the previous 6 months. This CDR3 comprises 14 residues. With 2 bases clipped from V and 11 bases from J, the junction kept 8 bases outside the gene matches. Germline CDR1 SGDLS, CDR2 YYNGEE. Sequenced input: blood. This sequence joins TRBV9 and TRBJ2-5; 11 bases map to TRBD1. This TCR was recovered from a male donor with vitiligo. CDR3 sequence (DNA): TGTGCCAGCAGCGTCGGACAGGGGGCGGGAGAGCAGTACTTC. It specifies CASSVGQGAGEQYF.